This T cell receptor beta chain was captured by sequencing in a study of cytomegalovirus exposure and HLA in healthy donors (dated 2017 in TCRdb). Study-level background: In an earlier analysis of roughly 590 of the donors, approximately 300 Gb of sequence data and some 120 million unique TCR beta sequences from approximately 180 million T cells were reported. Genome-wide SNP genotypes for about three fifths of the 666 donors were used in a later genetic analysis, which treated that subset as a discovery cohort. Every discovery cohort repertoire had been produced on one sequencing platform. Class I and class II HLA loci were covered by the typing at four-digit resolution. To study patterns of TCR occurrence, a later analysis re-analyzed previously published TCR beta repertoires from 666 donors and added high-resolution HLA genotyping. An early release covering around 630 HLA-typed donors comprised about 300 gigabases of sequencing data and around 85 million unique TCR sequences. Besides the first cohort of 550 to 750 subjects, a separate validation cohort made up of roughly 120 different subjects was used. Four to six DR-DQ haplotypes were handled as single units for association and clustering because linkage in the cohort was strong. Of the 300 to 500 genotyped donors, 75% to 85% were placed in the genetic ancestry cluster associated with self-reported Caucasian donors. Among roughly 400 genotyped donors of the cohort, an average of approximately 200,000 unique TCR beta nucleotide sequences was sequenced per donor, of which about 19% were non-productive. Alongside the repertoire data, information on donor age, sex, ethnicity and CMV serostatus was compiled. High-throughput TCR immunosequencing, statistical association of individual TCRs with disease status, and machine learning were combined to predict cytomegalovirus infection status. Typing coverage varied by locus: roughly 629-630 donors for A, B, C, DRB1 and DQB1; more than 500 for DQA1; around 570 for DPA1; some 470 for DPB1. Using immunosequencing, the study profiled T cell repertoires from some 670 subjects and related those repertoires to cytomegalovirus serostatus. The aim of the study was to test whether cataloging public T cell receptors could identify signatures of past pathogen exposure. The later analysis used no new phenotypic data to find candidate immune exposures, relying instead on TCR beta sequences and their occurrence across donors. An earlier analysis of nearly 600 of the donors applied high-throughput TCR beta sequencing to assess whether each TCR beta V gene segment acted as functional or pseudogenic.

In the germline V gene (reference sequence), CDR1 corresponds to GTSNPN and CDR2 to SVGIG. Here V drops 1 base and J drops 5 bases, and the junction holds 5 bases not matched to any gene. Measured from the cysteine to the phenylalanine, the CDR3 is 14 residues long. The CDR3 DNA has 42 bases and is translated from base 1. Concerning this clone: The antigen it binds to is not known. Base qualities are missing; no much larger clone stands one base away.

The method was the immunoSEQ multiplex PCR assay. A mixture of 60 forward primers for TCR Vbeta segments and 13 reverse primers for TCR Jbeta segments was used in the multiplex PCR. The CDR3 region of rearranged TCR beta genes was amplified from genomic DNA with a multiplex PCR assay. The amplified TCR beta libraries were sequenced on the Illumina HiSeq System as 87-base-pair reads. Concerning the study's data processing: A later analysis tallied 75 million to 95 million unique TCR beta chains across the 700 or so repertoires, and approximately 9.9 million of those chains were shared by two or more donors. A nearest-neighbor algorithm error-corrected the raw reads and collapsed the reads into unique sequences, merging closely related sequences to remove PCR and sequencing errors. Alignment of CDR3 sequences to IMGT reference sequences was used to assign V, D and J gene segments. Each retained sequence needed at least a six-nucleotide match to both a V gene segment and a J gene segment. A rearrangement was called productive if the CDR3 had no stop codons and remained in frame with V and J, and every other rearrangement was called non-productive. Following IMGT convention, CDR3 was defined as the stretch from the second conserved V-encoded cysteine up to the conserved J-encoded phenylalanine. In an earlier analysis of 587 of the donors, sequences lacking an unambiguous match to a single V gene segment were excluded. An earlier analysis of 550 to 650 of the donors classified V segments as functional when productive rearrangements were above 56.7% and as segregating when the standard deviation between donors was above 5%. A statistical classification framework was built to diagnose cytomegalovirus status from the catalog of TCR beta chain sequences. In a later analysis, TCR nucleotide sequences were compared against IMGT/GENE-DB human TR gene sequences so that V and J genes could be assigned. The TCRdist pipeline was used in a later analysis to assign CDR3 sequences and most-parsimonious VDJ recombination scenarios. In a later analysis, each TCR beta chain was defined by its CDR3 amino acid sequence together with its V-gene family, and reads without a unique V-gene family were excluded. As a way to deal with suspected cross-contamination and a sequencing artifact, a later analysis dropped roughly 600 nucleotide sequences that were highly shared and had low generation probability. A later analysis calculated a clonal expansion index for each public chain from normalized within-repertoire ranks of inferred template counts. In a later analysis, generation probabilities were computed using a VDJ recombination model fitted to out-of-frame rearrangements, and the results were checked against IGoR. Hypergeometric tests were used in a later analysis to score TCR-TCR, TCR-HLA and TCR-CMV co-occurrence, with a repertoire-size bias correction applied to the TCR pairs. A later analysis estimated false discovery rates by permuting HLA or CMV assignments 20 times. In a later analysis, co-occurring TCRs were grouped using DBSCAN, with TCRdist sequence similarity added in when clustering inside HLA-allele-positive subsets. For co-occurrence clustering, repertoires with fewer than 30,000 or more than 120,000 public chains were excluded, along with roughly 5 repertoires with anomalous nucleotide sharing. TCRdb holds this immuneACCESS table with in-frame rearrangements only. Some clones are missing; in checked studies, unresolved V genes explain under half, and the rest has no known cause. V, J and clone size derive from that table, while D and trimming were established from the DNA sequence. The sample profile shows some 180,000 clones; under 85% of them were found once. The ten largest clonotypes hold 2.5% to 3.5% of the sample.

In total, fewer than 750 healthy bone marrow donors made up the cohort. At the time of sampling, all cohort members were nominally healthy, though unrecorded immune exposures were likely present. The donor tested CMV seronegative and was one of the 352 seronegative cohort members. A peripheral blood sample was collected from each donor, and TCR beta sequencing was performed on peripheral blood mononuclear cells. Genomic DNA extraction from the blood cell samples was performed with the Qiagen DNeasy Blood Extraction Kit. Broader findings and caveats from the paper: In a later analysis, HLA-associated TCR beta chains were found to be more clonally expanded and to have lower generation probabilities than equally common non-associated chains. While some public TCRs were present in many individuals, most TCR sequences turned up only very rarely across donors. The study gave a list of 150 to 200 TCR beta chains associated with cytomegalovirus. According to a later genetic analysis, donors in an Asian-associated ancestry cluster had fewer N-insertions in productive TCRs than the approximately 700-donor mean. The classifier was reported to diagnose cytomegalovirus status with high specificity and sensitivity in both the original and validation cohorts. About 17 rarely observed V segments, including chromosome 9 orphons, were excluded from the earlier analysis of approximately 500 of the donors because counts were too low. An earlier analysis of 587 of the donors showed that most TCR beta V segments appeared in productive rearrangements either about 87% or about 30% of the time, which broadly matched IMGT annotations. Correlated functional status among segregating V segments might reflect linkage disequilibrium, but an unknown experimental factor could not be ruled out. According to a later analysis, most CMV-associated TCR beta chains appeared to be HLA-restricted, and the HLA associations seemed to be driven largely by CMV exposure. Because some donors lacked HLA typing at each locus, the association tests relied only on the typed subset. In a later analysis, TCR association rates were found to vary across HLA loci, with the most associated TCRs seen for DRB1 alleles and the fewest for HLA-C alleles. In this cohort, only TCR beta chains were sequenced, and detectable features were limited by the absence of alpha or paired-chain data. Several of the top co-occurrence clusters appeared to be linked to parvovirus B19, influenza, CMV and Epstein-Barr virus, according to a later analysis. Some IMGT-functional V segments, including TRBV6-2 and TRBV6-3, could not be distinguished by the 87-base-pair reads and were therefore excluded. V-gene and J-gene trimming of TCR beta chains was associated with a missense DCLRE1C variant in a later genetic analysis, and the association was replicated in an independent cohort. Immune exposure information for the cohort was limited to CMV serostatus. Three of the identified cytomegalovirus-associated TCR beta chains were confirmed in vitro to be specific for cytomegalovirus antigens. The authors suggested that the approach could potentially be generalized to other disease states and immunological phenotypes. A further reported finding was that TCR beta sequences accurately predicted the HLA-A and HLA-B alleles for most subjects in the first cohort. When HLA alleles, especially DR and DQ, strongly co-occurred, TCR associations were difficult to assign to individual alleles. A cluster of highly shared sequence variants was judged likely to represent a technical artifact of the sequencing pipeline. A later analysis associated 16,951 TCR beta sequences with specific HLA alleles at a false discovery rate of 0.05. Sequencing depth was assumed to be roughly uniform across donors in the presence/absence analyses, though that assumption may not hold.

The TCR originated in a male donor in good health and CMV-seronegative. The chain is encoded by TRBV30 joined to TRBJ1-2; TRBD1 lines up with 9 middle nucleotides. Sequencing was performed on PBMCs. The DNA sequence follows: TGTGCCTGGAGTGCCGGGACAGGGAGATATGGCTACACCTTC. The resulting protein is CAWSAGTGRYGYTF.